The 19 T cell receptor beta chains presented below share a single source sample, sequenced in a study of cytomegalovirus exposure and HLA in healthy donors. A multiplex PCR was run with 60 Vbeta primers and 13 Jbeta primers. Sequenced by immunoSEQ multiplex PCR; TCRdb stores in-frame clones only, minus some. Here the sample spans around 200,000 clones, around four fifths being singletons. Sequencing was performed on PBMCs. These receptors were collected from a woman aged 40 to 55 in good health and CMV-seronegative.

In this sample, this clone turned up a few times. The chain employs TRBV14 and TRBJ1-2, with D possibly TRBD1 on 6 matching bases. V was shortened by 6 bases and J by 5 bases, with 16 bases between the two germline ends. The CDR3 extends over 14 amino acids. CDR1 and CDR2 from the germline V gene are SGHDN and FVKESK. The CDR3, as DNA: TGTGCCAGCAGTCACGGGGGGCGAGGATATGGCTACACCTTC. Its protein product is CASSHGGRGYGYTF.

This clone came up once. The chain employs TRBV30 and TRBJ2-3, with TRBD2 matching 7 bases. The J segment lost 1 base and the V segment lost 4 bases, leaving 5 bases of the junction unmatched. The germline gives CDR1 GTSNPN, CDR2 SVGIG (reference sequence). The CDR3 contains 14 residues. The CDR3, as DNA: TGTGCCTGGAACCGGGAGGCCCGCACAGATACGCAGTATTTT. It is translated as CAWNREARTDTQYF.

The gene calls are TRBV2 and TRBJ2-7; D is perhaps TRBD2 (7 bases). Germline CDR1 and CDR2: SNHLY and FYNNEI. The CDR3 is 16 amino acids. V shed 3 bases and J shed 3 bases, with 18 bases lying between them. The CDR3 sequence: CASSDMGGDIGYEQYF. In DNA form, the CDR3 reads TGTGCCAGCAGTGACATGGGGGGGGACATAGGCTACGAGCAGTACTTC.

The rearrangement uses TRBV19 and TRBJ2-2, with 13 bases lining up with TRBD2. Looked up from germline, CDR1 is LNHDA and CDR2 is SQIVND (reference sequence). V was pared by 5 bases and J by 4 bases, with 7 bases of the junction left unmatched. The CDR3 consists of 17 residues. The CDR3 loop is CASSFGLAGVGTGELFF. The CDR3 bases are TGTGCCAGTAGTTTCGGACTAGCGGGAGTAGGCACCGGGGAGCTGTTTTTT.

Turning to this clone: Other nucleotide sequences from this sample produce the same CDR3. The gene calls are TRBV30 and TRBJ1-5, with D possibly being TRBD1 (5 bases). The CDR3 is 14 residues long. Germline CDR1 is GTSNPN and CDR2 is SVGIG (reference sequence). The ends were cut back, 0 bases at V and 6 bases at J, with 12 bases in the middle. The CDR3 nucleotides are TGTGCCTGGAGTGTTGGACGGGGGGGTCAGCCCCAGCATTTT. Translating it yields CAWSVGRGGQPQHF.

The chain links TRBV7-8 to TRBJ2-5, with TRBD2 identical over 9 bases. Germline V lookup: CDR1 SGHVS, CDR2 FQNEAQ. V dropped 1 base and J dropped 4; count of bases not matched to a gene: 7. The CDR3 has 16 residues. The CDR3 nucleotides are TGTGCCAGCAGCTTAGTGTGGCGGGAGGGGGGAGAGACCCAGTACTTC. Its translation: CASSLVWREGGETQYF.

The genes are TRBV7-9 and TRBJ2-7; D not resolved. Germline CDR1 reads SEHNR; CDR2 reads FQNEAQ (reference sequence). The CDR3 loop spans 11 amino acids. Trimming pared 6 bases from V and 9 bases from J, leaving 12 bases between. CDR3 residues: CASSPQLRQYF. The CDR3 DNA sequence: TGTGCCAGCAGTCCCCAACTAAGGCAGTACTTC.

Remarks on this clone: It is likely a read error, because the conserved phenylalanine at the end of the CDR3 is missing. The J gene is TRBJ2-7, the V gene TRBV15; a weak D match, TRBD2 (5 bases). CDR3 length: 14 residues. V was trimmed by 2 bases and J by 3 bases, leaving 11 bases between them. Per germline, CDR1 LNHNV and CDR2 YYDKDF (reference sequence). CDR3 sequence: CATSRSKEVYEQYL. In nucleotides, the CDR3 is TGTGCCACCAGCAGAAGCAAGGAGGTCTACGAGCAGTACCTC.

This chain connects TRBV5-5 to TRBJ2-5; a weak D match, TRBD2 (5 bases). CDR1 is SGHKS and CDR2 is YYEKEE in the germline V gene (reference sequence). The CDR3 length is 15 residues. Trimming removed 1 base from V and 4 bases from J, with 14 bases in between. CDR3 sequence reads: CASSLLGEVGETQYF. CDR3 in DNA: TGTGCCAGCAGCTTGCTCGGGGAAGTTGGAGAGACCCAGTACTTC.

In DNA form, the CDR3 reads TGCGCCAGCAGCTTGGACTTCTATGGCTACACCTTC. This sequence encodes CASSLDFYGYTF. The rearrangement uses TRBV5-1 and TRBJ1-2; no clear D. This CDR3 is 12 amino acids long. The germline CDR1 and CDR2 sequences are SGHRS and YFSETQ. Trimming shortened V by 0 bases and J by 4 bases, and 4 bases separated the two germline ends.

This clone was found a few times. In nucleotides, the CDR3 is TGCGCCAGCAGCCAAATGCAGGGGTCTAATTCACCCCTCCACTTT. It yields the protein CASSQMQGSNSPLHF. This chain uses TRBV4-1 with TRBJ1-6, with a possible D match to TRBD1 (6 bases). The V gene lost 2 bases and the J gene lost 6 bases, with 11 bases spanning the gap. The CDR3 length is 15 residues. Germline V gives CDR1 MGHRA, CDR2 YSYEKL.

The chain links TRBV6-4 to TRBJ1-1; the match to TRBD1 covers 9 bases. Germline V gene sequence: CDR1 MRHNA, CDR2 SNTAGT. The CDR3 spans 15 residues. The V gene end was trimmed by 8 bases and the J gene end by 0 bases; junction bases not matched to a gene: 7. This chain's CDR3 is CASSQGAGLNTEAFF. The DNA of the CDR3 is TGTGCCAGCTCACAGGGGGCGGGATTGAACACTGAAGCTTTCTTT.

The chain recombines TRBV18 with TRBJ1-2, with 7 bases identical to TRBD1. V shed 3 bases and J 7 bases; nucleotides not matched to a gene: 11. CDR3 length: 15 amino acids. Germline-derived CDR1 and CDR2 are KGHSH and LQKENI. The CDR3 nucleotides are TGTGCCAGCTCACCGGTCGCGGGACAGACTAGTGGCTACACCTTC. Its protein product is CASSPVAGQTSGYTF.

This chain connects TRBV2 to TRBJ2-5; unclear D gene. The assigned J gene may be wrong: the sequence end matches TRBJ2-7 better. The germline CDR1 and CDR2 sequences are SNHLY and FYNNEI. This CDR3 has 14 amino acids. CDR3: CASSVWAKSYEQYF. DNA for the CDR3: TGTGCCAGCAGTGTTTGGGCCAAATCCTACGAGCAGTACTTC.

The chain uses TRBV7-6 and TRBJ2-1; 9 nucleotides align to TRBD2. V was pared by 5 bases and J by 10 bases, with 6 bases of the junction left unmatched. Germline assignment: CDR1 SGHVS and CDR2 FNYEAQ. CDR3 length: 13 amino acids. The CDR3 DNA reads TGTGCCAGCAGCCGCGCCGCGGGAGGGGAGCAGTTCTTC. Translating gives CASSRAAGGEQFF.

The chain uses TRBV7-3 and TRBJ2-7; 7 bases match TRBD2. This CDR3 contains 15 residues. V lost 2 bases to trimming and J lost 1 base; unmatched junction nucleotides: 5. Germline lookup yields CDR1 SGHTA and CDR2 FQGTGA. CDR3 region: CASSLWGGPSYEQYF. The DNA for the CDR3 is TGTGCCAGCAGCTTATGGGGGGGTCCTTCCTACGAGCAGTACTTC.

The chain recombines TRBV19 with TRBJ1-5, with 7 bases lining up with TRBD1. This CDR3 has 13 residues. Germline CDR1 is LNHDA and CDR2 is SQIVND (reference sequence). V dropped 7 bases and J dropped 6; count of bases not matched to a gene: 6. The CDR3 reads CASNNRGRQPQHF. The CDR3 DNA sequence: TGTGCCAGTAATAACAGGGGTCGTCAGCCCCAGCATTTT.

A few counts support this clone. In nucleotides, the CDR3 is TGTGCCAGCAGCCCCCCATCCAGAGATACGCAGTATTTT. It codes for CASSPPSRDTQYF. The V gene is TRBV9, the J gene TRBJ2-3; D is ambiguous. Germline V gene lookup returns CDR1 SGDLS and CDR2 YYNGEE. Trimming removed 4 bases at V and 5 bases at J, with 11 bases between. This CDR3 has 13 amino acids. Combining the CDR3 with reference TRBV9 and TRBJ2-3 gives the whole variable domain DSGVTQTPKHLITATGQRVTLRCSPRSGDLSVYWYQQSLDQGLQFLIQYYNGEERAKGNILERFSAQQFPDLHSELNLSSLELGDSALYFCASSPPSRDTQYFGPGTRLTVL.

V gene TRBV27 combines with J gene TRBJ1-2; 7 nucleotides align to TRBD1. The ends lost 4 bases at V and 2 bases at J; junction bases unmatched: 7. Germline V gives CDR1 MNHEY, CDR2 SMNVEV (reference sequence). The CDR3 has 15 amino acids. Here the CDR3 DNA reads TGTGCCAGCAGTTCTGGGCAGGGGGTAAACTATGGCTACACCTTC. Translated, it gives CASSSGQGVNYGYTF.